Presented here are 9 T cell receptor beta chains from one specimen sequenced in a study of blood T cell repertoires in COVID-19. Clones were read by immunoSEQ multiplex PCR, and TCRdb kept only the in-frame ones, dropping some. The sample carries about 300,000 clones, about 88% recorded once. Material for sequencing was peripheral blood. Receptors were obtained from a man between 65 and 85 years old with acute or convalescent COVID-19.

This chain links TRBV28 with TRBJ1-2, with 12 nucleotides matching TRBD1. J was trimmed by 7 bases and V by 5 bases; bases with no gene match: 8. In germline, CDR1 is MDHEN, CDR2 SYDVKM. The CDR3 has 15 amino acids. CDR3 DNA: TGTGCCAGCAGTAGACCGGGACAGGGGGCCGCTGGCTACACCTTC. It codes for CASSRPGQGAAGYTF.

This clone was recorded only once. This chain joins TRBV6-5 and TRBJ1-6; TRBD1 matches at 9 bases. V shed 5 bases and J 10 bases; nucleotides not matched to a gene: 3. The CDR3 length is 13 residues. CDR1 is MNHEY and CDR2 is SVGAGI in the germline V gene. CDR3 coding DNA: TGTGCCAGCAGTCGGGACAGGGACTCACCCCTCCACTTT. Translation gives CASSRDRDSPLHF.

The CDR3 spells CASSPPAGGGAEAFF. In nucleotides, the CDR3 is TGTGCCAGCAGTCCCCCGGCAGGGGGAGGTGCTGAAGCTTTCTTT. The genes are TRBV28 and TRBJ1-1, with 7 bases identical to TRBD1. This CDR3 is 15 amino acids long. Germline V CDR1 and CDR2: MDHEN, SYDVKM. V shed 5 bases, J shed 6 bases, and the junction held 12 bases outside the gene matches.

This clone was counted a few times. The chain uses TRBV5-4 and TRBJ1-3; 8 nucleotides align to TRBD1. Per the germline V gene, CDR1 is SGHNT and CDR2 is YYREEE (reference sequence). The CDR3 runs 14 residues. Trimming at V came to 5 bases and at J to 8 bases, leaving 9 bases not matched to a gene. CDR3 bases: TGTGCCAGCAGTTACGACAGGGGAGGGTACACCATATATTTT. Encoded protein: CASSYDRGGYTIYF.

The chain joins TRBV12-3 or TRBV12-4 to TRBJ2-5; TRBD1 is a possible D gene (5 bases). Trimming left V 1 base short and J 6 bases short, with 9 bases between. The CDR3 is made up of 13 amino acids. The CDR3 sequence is CASSLGAGKTQYF. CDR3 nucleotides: TGTGCCAGCAGTTTAGGGGCAGGGAAGACCCAGTACTTC.

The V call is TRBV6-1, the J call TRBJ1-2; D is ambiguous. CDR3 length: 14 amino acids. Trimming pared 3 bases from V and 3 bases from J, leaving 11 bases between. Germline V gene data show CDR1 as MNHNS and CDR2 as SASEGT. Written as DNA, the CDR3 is TGTGCCAGCAGTGAGGAGGGTACGGACTATGGCTACACCTTC. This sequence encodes CASSEEGTDYGYTF.

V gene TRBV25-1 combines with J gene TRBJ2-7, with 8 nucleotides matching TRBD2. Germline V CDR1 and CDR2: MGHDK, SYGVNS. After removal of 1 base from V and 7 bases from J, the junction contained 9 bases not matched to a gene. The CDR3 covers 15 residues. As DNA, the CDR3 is TGTGCCAGCAGTGAATCTAGCGGGTCGGCTAGGGAGCAGTACTTC. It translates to CASSESSGSAREQYF.

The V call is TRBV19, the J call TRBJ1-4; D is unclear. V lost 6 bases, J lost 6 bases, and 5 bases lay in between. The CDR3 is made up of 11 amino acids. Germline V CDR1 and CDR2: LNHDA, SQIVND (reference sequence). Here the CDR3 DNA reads TGTGCCAGTAGGTCGGATGAAAAACTGTTTTTT. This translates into CASRSDEKLFF.

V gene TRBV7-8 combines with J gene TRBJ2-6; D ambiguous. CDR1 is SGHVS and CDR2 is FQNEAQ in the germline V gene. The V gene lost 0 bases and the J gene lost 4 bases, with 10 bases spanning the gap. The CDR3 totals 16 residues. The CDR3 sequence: CASSLAGVLGANVLTF. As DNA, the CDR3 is TGTGCCAGCAGCTTAGCGGGCGTCCTAGGGGCCAACGTCCTGACTTTC. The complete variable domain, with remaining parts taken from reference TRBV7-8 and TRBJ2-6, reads GAGVSQSPRYKVAKRGQDVALRCDPISGHVSLFWYQQALGQGPEFLTYFQNEAQLDKSGLPSDRFFAERPEGSVSTLKIQRTQQEDSAVYLCASSLAGVLGANVLTFGAGSRLTVL.